This T cell receptor (beta chain) originates from a study of cytomegalovirus exposure and HLA in healthy donors. Study-level findings and limits: A later look showed TCR association rates differing by HLA locus, highest for DRB1 and lowest for HLA-C. HLA restriction was apparent for most CMV-associated TCR beta chains in a later analysis. It was only CMV serostatus that was available as immune exposure information. Cytomegalovirus association was assigned to approximately 160 TCR beta chains.

60 Vbeta and 13 Jbeta primers were used in PCR. Profiling relied on immunoSEQ multiplex PCR, and the TCRdb table lists in-frame clones only, not all of them. The sample table includes 150,000 to 200,000 clones. The CDR3 has 14 amino acids. The ends lost 5 bases at V and 4 bases at J; junction bases unmatched: 4. CDR1 is SGHTA and CDR2 is FQGNSA in the germline V gene. Regarding this clone: What it binds is not known.

The rearrangement uses TRBV7-2 and TRBJ1-5, with 8 bases identical to TRBD1. This receptor was identified in a woman aged 18-29 years in good health and CMV-seropositive. The sample consisted of PBMCs. In nucleotides, the CDR3 is TGTGCCAGCAGCCGCGACAGGGGAAATCAGCCCCAGCATTTT. Its protein is CASSRDRGNQPQHF.